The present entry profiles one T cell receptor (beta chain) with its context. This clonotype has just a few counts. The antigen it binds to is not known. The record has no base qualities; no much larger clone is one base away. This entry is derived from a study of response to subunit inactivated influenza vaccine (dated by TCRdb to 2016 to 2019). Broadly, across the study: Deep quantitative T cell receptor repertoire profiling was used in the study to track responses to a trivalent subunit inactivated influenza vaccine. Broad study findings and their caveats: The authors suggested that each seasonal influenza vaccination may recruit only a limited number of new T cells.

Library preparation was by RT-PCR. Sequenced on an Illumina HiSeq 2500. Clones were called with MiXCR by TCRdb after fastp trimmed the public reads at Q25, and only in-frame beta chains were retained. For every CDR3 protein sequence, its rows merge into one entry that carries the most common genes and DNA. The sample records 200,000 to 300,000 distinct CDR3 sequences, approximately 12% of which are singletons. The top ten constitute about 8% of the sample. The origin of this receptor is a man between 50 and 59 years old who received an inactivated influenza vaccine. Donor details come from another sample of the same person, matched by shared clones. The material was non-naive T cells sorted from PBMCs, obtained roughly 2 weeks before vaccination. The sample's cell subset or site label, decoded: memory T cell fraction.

The CDR3 corresponds to CASSGLNEAFF. The DNA is TGTGCCAGCTCGGGCCTTAATGAAGCTTTCTTT. The chain is encoded by TRBV2 joined to TRBJ1-1, with no D gene named confidently. V loses 8 bases, J loses 7 bases, and the germline ends lie 11 bases apart. From the cysteine up to the phenylalanine, the CDR3 has a length of 11 residues. Of all the DNA, just the CDR3 is kept, 33 bases in frame from base 1. The CDR1 and CDR2 encoded by the germline V gene are SNHLY and FYNNEI.